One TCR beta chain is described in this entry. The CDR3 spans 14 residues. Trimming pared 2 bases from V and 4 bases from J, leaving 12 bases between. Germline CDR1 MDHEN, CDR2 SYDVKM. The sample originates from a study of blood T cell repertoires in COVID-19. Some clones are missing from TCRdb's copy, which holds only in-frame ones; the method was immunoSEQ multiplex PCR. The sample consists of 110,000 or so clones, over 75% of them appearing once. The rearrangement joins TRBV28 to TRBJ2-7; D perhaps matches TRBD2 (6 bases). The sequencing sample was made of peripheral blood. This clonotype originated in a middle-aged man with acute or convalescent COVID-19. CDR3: CASSLPGVGYEQYF. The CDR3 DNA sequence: TGTGCCAGCAGTTTACCGGGAGTGGGGTACGAGCAGTACTTC.